These 5 T cell receptor beta chains share one sample of origin, sequenced in a study of blood T cell repertoires in COVID-19. Produced via immunoSEQ multiplex PCR; TCRdb's table is partial and in-frame only. The sample contains over 200,000 clones, 83% of which appear only once. The sequenced material came from peripheral blood. The receptors here all came from a man older than 75 with acute or convalescent COVID-19.

A few counts support this clone. This chain links TRBV19 with TRBJ1-6; 9 bases agree with TRBD1. There are 13 residues in the CDR3. Looked up from germline, CDR1 is LNHDA and CDR2 is SQIVND (reference sequence). J lost 10 bases, V lost 11 bases, and 9 bases had no gene match. CDR3 nucleotide sequence: TGTGCCTCCCGGGGACAGGGCGGATCACCCCTCCACTTT. This gives the protein CASRGQGGSPLHF.

This clone has more than one count but fewer than ten. The chain recombines TRBV28 with TRBJ2-7, with a weak D call TRBD1 (6 bases). Trimming removed 4 bases at V and 6 bases at J, with 16 bases between. This CDR3 spans 14 amino acids. The germline gives CDR1 MDHEN, CDR2 SYDVKM. The CDR3 DNA is TGTGCCAGCAGTTCCCAGGGGTTTGGCTCCGAGCAGTACTTC. It is translated as CASSSQGFGSEQYF. The full variable domain, its missing parts supplied by reference TRBV28 and TRBJ2-7, is DVKVTQSSRYLVKRTGEKVFLECVQDMDHENMFWYRQDPGLGLRLIYFSYDVKMKEKGDIPEGYSVSREKKERFSLILESASTNQTSMYLCASSSQGFGSEQYFGPGTRLTVT.

This clone appeared a few times. The chain combines TRBV5-1 with TRBJ2-5; no firm D call. From germline, CDR1 is SGHRS and CDR2 YFSETQ. V lost 4 bases, J lost 0 bases, and 22 bases lay in between. The CDR3 runs to 18 residues. The CDR3: CASSDPPRNRLYQETQYF. CDR3 in DNA: TGCGCCAGCAGCGACCCCCCACGCAATAGACTTTACCAAGAGACCCAGTACTTC.

The chain carries TRBV5-1 and TRBJ1-3, with D possibly matching TRBD1 (5 bases). The CDR3 length is 17 residues. Germline lookup yields CDR1 SGHRS and CDR2 YFSETQ. V lost 1 base to trimming and J lost 0 bases, with 14 bases between them. The CDR3 here is CASSLRPTASSGNTIYF. CDR3 coding DNA: TGCGCCAGCAGCTTGCGGCCGACAGCGAGCTCTGGAAACACCATATATTTT.

In its sample, this clone was seen a few times. The chain employs TRBV5-1 and TRBJ2-1, with 12 bases identical to TRBD1. After removal of 1 base from V and 7 bases from J, the junction contained 9 bases not matched to a gene. The CDR3 covers 17 residues. The germline gives CDR1 SGHRS, CDR2 YFSETQ. The CDR3 DNA sequence: TGCGCCAGCAGCTTGCGGGCTGGGGACAGGGGGCGAAATGAGCAGTTCTTC. It translates to CASSLRAGDRGRNEQFF.